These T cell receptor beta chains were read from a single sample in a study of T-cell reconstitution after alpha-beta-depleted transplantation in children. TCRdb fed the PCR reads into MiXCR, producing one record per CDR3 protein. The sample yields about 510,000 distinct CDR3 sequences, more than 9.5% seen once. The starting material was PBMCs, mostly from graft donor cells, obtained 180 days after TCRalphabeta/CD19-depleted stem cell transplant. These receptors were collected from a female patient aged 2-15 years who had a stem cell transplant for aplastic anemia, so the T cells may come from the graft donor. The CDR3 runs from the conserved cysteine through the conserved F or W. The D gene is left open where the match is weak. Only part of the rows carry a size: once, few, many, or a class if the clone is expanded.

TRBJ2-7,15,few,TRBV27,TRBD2,CASSTVTSATYEQYF,TGTGCCAGCAGTACCGTGACTAGCGCGACCTACGAGCAGTACTTC
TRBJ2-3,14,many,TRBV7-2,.,CASSLGIVADTQYF,TGTGCCAGCAGCTTAGGAATAGTGGCAGATACGCAGTATTTT
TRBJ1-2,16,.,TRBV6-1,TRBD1,CASSRAGTASNYGYTF,TGTGCCAGCAGCAGAGCCGGGACAGCATCTAACTATGGCTACACCTTC
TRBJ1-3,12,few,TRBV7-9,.,CASSLEMFTIYF,TGTGCCAGCAGCTTAGAGATGTTCACCATATATTTT
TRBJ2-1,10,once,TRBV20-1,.,CSAERGEQFF,TGCAGTGCTGAGAGGGGTGAGCAGTTCTTC
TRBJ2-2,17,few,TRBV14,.,CASSQRVSGTNTGELFF,TGTGCCAGCAGCCAAAGGGTCAGCGGAACGAACACCGGGGAGCTGTTTTTT
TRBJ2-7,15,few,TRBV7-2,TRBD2,CASSPGLAGGWEQYF,TGTGCCAGCAGCCCCGGACTAGCGGGAGGGTGGGAGCAGTACTTC
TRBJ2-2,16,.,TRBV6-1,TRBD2,CASTQGLAGLTGELFF,TGTGCCAGCACCCAGGGACTAGCGGGACTTACCGGGGAGCTGTTTTTT
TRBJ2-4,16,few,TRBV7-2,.,CASSLVSELAKNIQYF,TGTGCCAGCAGCTTAGTTTCAGAGCTAGCCAAAAACATTCAGTACTTC
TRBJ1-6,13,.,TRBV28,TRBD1,CASRPTGVSPLHF,TGTGCCAGCAGACCGACAGGGGTTTCACCCCTCCACTTT
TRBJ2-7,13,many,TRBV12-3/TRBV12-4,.,CASRRDPYYEQYF,TGTGCCAGCAGGAGGGACCCCTACTACGAGCAGTACTTC
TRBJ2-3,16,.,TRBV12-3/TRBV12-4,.,CASSLVSGLSTDTQYF,TGTGCCAGCAGTTTAGTGTCGGGCCTTAGCACAGATACGCAGTATTTT
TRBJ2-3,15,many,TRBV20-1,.,CSAREQGSGTDTQYF,TGCAGTGCTAGAGAGCAGGGGTCCGGCACAGATACGCAGTATTTT
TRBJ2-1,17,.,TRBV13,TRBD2,CASSLVAGGPSNNEQFF,TGTGCCAGCAGCTTAGTGGCGGGAGGGCCCTCTAACAATGAGCAGTTCTTC
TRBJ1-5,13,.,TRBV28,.,CASSSRAGQPQHF,TGTGCCAGCAGTTCCCGAGCGGGGCAGCCCCAGCATTTT
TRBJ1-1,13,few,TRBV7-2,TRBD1,CASSGDRNTEAFF,TGTGCCAGCAGCGGGGACAGGAACACTGAAGCTTTCTTT
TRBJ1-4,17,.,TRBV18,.,CASSPLPPSGKSEKLSF,TGTGCCAGCTCACCCCTCCCCCCCTCTGGGAAGTCGGAAAAACTGTCTTTT
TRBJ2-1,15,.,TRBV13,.,CASSLGVGPIFEQFF,TGTGCCAGCAGCTTAGGTGTGGGCCCAATCTTTGAGCAGTTCTTC
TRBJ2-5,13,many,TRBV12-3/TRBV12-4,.,CASSSVDWETQYF,TGTGCCAGCAGCTCCGTTGACTGGGAGACCCAGTACTTC
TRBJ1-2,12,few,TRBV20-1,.,CSAVDGNYGYTF,TGCAGTGCAGTCGACGGTAACTATGGCTACACCTTC
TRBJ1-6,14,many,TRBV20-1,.,CSARIRTDNSPLHF,TGCAGTGCTAGGATTCGAACGGATAATTCACCCCTCCACTTT
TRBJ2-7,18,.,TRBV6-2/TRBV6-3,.,CASSYSSRTALPSYEQYF,TGTGCCAGCAGTTACTCGAGCCGGACAGCCCTACCTTCCTACGAGCAGTACTTC
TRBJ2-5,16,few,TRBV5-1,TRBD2,CASSPTAAGGPETQYF,TGCGCCAGCAGCCCAACAGCGGCGGGAGGGCCGGAGACCCAGTACTTC
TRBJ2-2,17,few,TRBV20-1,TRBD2,CSASGLAGPLGTGELFF,TGCAGTGCTTCGGGACTAGCGGGACCCTTGGGGACCGGGGAGCTGTTTTTT
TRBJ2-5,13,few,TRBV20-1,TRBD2,CSVRTSGKETQYF,TGCAGTGTTAGGACTAGCGGGAAAGAGACCCAGTACTTC
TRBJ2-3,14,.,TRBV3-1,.,CASSHRARRDTQYF,TGTGCCAGCAGCCATCGGGCCAGGAGGGATACGCAGTATTTT
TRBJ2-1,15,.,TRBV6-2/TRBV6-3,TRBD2,CASKSALAGINEQFF,TGTGCCAGCAAGAGTGCCCTAGCGGGAATCAATGAGCAGTTCTTC
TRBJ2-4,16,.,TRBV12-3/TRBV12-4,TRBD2,CASSPMGGRVKNIQYF,TGTGCCAGCAGCCCGATGGGGGGGAGAGTCAAAAACATTCAGTACTTC
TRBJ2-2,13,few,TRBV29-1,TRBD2,CSALAGWTGELFF,TGCAGCGCTCTAGCGGGATGGACCGGGGAGCTGTTTTTT
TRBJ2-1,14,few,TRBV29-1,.,CSVESPSSYNEQFF,TGCAGCGTTGAGTCCCCTAGCTCCTACAATGAGCAGTTCTTC
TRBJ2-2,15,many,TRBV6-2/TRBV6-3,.,CASRGQVLNTGELFF,TGTGCCAGCCGAGGGCAAGTTTTGAACACCGGGGAGCTGTTTTTT
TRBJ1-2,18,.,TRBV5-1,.,CASSLAMGGITSNYGYTF,TGCGCCAGCAGCTTGGCGATGGGGGGAATTACCTCTAACTATGGCTACACCTTC